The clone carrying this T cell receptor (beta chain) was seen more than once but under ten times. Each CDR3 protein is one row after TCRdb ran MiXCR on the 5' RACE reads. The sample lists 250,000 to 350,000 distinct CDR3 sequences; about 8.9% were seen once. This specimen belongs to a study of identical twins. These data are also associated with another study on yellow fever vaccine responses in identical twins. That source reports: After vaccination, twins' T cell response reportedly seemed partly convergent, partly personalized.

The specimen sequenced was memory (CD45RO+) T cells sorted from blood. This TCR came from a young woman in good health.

DNA for the CDR3: TGTGCCAGCCTAAGACTAGCGGGGGGCCAGGGGGTCTACAATGAGCAGTTCTTC. Protein sequence: CASLRLAGGQGVYNEQFF. This chain uses TRBV28 with TRBJ2-1, with 13 bases aligning to TRBD2. Germline CDR1 reads MDHEN; CDR2 reads SYDVKM. The CDR3 contains 18 residues. The J segment lost 3 bases and the V segment lost 8 bases, leaving 13 bases of the junction unmatched. Combining the CDR3 with reference TRBV28 and TRBJ2-1 gives the whole variable domain DVKVTQSSRYLVKRTGEKVFLECVQDMDHENMFWYRQDPGLGLRLIYFSYDVKMKEKGDIPEGYSVSREKKERFSLILESASTNQTSMYLCASLRLAGGQGVYNEQFFGPGTRLTVL.